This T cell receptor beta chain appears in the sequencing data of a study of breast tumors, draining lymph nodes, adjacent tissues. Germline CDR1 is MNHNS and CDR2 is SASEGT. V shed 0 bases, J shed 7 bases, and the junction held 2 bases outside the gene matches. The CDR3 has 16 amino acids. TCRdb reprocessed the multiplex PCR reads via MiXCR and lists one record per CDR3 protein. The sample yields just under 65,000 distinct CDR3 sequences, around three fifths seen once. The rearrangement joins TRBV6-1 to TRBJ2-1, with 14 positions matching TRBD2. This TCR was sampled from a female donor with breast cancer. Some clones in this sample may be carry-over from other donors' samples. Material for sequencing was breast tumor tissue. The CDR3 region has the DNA TGTGCCAGCAGTGAAGCAGGGACTAGCGGGAGTAATGAGCAGTTCTTC. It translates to CASSEAGTSGSNEQFF.